This TCR beta chain was recorded in a study of blood T cell repertoires in COVID-19. Produced via immunoSEQ multiplex PCR; TCRdb's table is partial and in-frame only. The sample records approximately 65,000 clones, roughly 70% being singletons. The receptor's source is a woman aged 60 to 75 who had been exposed to COVID-19. The sample comprised PBMCs or T cells enriched from blood (not recorded which).

The CDR3 reads CASSKGDRAGETQYF. The CDR3 DNA is TGTGCCAGCAGCAAAGGGGACAGGGCAGGAGAGACCCAGTACTTC. The chain is built from TRBV21-1 and TRBJ2-5; the table's D gene call, TRBD1, was not cross checked with the DNA. TRBV21-1 is a pseudogene segment. The length of the CDR3 is 15 residues.